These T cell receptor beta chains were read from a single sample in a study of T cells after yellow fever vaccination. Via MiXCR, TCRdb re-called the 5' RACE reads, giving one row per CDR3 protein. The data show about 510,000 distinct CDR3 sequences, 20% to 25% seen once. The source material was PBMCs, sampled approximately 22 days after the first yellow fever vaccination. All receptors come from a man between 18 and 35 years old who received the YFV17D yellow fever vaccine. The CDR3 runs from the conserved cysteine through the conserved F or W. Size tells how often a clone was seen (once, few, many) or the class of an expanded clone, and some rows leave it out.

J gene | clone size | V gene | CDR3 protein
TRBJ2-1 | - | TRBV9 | CASSVAQLVNEQFF
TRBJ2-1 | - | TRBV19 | CASSIDRITSSYNEQFF
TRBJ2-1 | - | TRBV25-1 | CASSEWRARDEQFF
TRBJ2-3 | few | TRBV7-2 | CASSLGGAGATDTQYF
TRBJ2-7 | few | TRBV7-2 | CASSSLYEQYF
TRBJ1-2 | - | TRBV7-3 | CASSSGEGYGYTF
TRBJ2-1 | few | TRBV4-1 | CASSQISPGSGGRSSYNEQFF
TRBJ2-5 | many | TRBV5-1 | CASSLDPSGAQETQYF
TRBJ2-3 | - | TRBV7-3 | CASSVRTGAVDTQYF
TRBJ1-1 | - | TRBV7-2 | CASSPWTSLEAFF
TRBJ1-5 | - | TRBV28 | CASSQPTTGGNQPQHF
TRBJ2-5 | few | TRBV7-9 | CASSFSLGRETQYF
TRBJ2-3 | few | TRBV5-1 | CASRQTRNTDTQYF
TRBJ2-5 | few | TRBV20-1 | CSARESAAKETQYF
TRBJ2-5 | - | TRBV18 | CASSPYTGWETQYF
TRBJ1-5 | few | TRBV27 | CASSLSTGSNQPQHF
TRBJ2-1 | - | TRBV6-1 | CASARDSAYNEQFF
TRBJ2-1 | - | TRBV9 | CASSVEGGADEQFF
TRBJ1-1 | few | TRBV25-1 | CASSPRDGGNTEAFF
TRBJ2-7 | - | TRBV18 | CASSPYPPRNSYEQYF
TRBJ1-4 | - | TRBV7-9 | CASSLDGRRNLYEKLFF
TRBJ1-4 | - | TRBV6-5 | CASSYQGDATNEKLFF
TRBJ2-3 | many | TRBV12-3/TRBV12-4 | CANTLPGLEVDTQYF
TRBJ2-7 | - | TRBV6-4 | CASSAGIYEQYF
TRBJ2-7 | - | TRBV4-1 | CASSQYRDSSYEQYF
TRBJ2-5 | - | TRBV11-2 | CASSSPGTGQETQYF
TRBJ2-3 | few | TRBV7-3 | CASSLKSGGARSDTQYF
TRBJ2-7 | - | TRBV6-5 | CASSYTPDSYEQYF
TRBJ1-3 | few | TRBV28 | CASSFGGYSGNTIYF
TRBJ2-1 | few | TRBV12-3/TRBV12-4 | CASSSQGPRLWNEQFF
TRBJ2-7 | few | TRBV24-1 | CATSEVQGYEQYF
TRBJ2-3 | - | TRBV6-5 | CASSVLRESSTDTQYF
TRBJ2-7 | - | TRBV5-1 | CASSPPVFPGSRSYEQYF
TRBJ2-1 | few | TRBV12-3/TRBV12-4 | CASSSRTMPGNEQFF
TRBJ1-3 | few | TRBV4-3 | CASSQIKIRESGNTIYF
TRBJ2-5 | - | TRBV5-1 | CASRKGLAEYQETQYF
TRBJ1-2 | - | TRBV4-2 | CASSQGVLAGGSGYTF
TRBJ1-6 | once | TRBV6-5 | CASSYPEYNSPLHF
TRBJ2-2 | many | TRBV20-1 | CSARREPGELFF
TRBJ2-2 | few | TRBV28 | CASSLIHPGQGGRTGELFF
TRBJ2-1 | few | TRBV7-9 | CASSRRGGEQFF
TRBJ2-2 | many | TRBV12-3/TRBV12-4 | CASTLALAGTGELFF
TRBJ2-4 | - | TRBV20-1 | CSARDSIAKNIQYF
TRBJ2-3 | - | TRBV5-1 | CASSWRQGADTQYF
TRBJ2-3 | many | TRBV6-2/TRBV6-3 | CASRRDRASAQYF
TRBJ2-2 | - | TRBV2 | CASSDQGGGAYTGELFF
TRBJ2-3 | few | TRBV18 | CASSSGQGDRDTQYF
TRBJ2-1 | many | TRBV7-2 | CASSSAGSVISYNEQFF
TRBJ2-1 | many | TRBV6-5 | CASILAGTDSYNEQFF
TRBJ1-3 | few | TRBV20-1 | CSARVNSGNTIYF
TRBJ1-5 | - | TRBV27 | CASSLKDSNQPQHF
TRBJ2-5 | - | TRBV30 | CALDADVQETQYF
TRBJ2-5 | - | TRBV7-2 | CASSLSLAGNQETQYF
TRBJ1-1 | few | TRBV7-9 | CASSLGQADTEAFF
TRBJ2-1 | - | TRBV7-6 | CASSPLLNEQFF